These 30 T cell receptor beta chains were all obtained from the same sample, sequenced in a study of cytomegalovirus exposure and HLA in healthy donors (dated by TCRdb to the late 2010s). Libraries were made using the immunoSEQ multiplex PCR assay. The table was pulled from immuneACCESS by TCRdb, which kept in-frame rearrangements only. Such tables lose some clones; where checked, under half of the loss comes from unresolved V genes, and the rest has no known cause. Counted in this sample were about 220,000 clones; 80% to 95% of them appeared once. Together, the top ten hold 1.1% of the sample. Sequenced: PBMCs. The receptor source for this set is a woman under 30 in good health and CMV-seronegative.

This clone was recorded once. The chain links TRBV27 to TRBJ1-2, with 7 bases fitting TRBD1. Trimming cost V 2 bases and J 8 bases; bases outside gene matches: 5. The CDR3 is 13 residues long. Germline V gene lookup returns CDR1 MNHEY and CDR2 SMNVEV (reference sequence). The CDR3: CASSLGRGQGYTF. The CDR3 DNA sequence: TGTGCCAGCAGTTTAGGTAGGGGGCAAGGCTACACCTTC.

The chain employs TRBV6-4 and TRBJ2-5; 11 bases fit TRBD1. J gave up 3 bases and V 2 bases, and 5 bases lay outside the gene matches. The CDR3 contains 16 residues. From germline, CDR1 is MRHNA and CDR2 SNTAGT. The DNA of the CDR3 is TGTGCCAGCAGTGACCAGCCGGGACAGGGGGAAGAGACCCAGTACTTC. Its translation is CASSDQPGQGEETQYF.

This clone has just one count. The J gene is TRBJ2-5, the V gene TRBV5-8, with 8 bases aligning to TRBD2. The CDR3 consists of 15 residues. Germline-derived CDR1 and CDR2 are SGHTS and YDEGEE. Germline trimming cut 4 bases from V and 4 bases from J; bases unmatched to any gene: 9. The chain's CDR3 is CASSQGRGAPETQYF. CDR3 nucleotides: TGTGCCAGCAGCCAGGGGCGGGGGGCCCCAGAGACCCAGTACTTC.

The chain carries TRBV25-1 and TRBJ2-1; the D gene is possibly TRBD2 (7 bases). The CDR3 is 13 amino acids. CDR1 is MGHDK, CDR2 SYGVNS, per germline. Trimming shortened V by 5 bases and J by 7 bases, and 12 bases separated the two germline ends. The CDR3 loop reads CASSLQGGNEQFF. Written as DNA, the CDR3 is TGTGCCAGCAGTTTACAGGGAGGGAATGAGCAGTTCTTC.

The chain's CDR3 is CASSDTDRHQSRGYTF. The DNA for the CDR3 is TGTGCCAGCAGCGATACCGACAGGCATCAAAGTCGTGGCTACACCTTC. The J gene is TRBJ1-2, the V gene TRBV16; weak D call: TRBD1 (6 bases). The V gene lost 5 bases and the J gene lost 7 bases, with 23 bases spanning the gap. CDR1 and CDR2 from the germline V gene are KGHSY and FQNENV. The CDR3 spans 16 residues.

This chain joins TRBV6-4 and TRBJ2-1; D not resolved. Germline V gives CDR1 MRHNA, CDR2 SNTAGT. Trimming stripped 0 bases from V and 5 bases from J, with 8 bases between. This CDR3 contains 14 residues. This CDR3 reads CASSDSSVDNEQFF. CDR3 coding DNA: TGTGCCAGCAGTGACTCCAGCGTAGACAATGAGCAGTTCTTC.

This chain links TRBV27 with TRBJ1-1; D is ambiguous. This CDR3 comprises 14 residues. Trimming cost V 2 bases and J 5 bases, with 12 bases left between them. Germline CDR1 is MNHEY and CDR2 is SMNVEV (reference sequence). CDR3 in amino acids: CASSLGQEGTEAFF. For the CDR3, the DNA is TGTGCCAGCAGTTTAGGTCAGGAGGGTACTGAAGCTTTCTTT.

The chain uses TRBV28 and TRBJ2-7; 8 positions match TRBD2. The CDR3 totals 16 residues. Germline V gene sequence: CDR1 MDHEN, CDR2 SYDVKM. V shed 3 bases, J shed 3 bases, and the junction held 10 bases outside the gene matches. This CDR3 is CASSFHRRGAFYEQYF. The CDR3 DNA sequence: TGTGCCAGCAGTTTCCATCGGCGGGGGGCCTTCTACGAGCAGTACTTC.

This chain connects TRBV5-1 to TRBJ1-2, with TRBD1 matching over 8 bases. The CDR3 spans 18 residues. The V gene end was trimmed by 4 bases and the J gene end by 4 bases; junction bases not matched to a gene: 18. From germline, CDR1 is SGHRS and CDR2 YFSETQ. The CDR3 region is CASSRSLLNKTGGYGYTF. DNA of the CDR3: TGCGCCAGCAGCCGGTCACTATTAAACAAAACAGGGGGCTATGGCTACACCTTC.

CDR3 coding DNA: TGTGCCAGCAGCAACAAAATAAGGAGGGAGCAGTACTTC. Its protein product is CASSNKIRREQYF. The rearrangement links TRBV21-1 to TRBJ2-7; the table assigns TRBD2, which was not confirmed against the DNA. TRBV21-1 is a pseudogene locus. This CDR3 has 13 amino acids.

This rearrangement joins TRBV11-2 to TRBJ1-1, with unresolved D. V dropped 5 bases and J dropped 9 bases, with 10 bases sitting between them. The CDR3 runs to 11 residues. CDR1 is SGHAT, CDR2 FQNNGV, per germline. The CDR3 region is CASSHGLKAFF. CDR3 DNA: TGTGCCAGCAGCCACGGACTAAAAGCTTTCTTT.

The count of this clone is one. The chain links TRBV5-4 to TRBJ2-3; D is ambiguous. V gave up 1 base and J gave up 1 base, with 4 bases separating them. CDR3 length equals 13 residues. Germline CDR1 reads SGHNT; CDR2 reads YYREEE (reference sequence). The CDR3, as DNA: TGTGCCAGCAGCTTGCTCGGCACAGATACGCAGTATTTT. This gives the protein CASSLLGTDTQYF.

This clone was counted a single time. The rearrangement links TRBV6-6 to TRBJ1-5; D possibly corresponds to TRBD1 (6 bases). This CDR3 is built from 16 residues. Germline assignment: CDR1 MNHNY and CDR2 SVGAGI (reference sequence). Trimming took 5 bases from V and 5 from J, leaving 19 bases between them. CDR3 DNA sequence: TGTGCCAGCAGTCCCAACCAAATACAGGGTTATCAGCCCCAGCATTTT. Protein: CASSPNQIQGYQPQHF.

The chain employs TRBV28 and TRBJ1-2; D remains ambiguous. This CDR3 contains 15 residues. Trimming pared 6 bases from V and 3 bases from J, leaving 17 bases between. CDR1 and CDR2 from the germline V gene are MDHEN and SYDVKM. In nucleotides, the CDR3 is TGTGCCAGCAGCCCAAAGCCTTCCTCGTACTATGGCTACACCTTC. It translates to CASSPKPSSYYGYTF.

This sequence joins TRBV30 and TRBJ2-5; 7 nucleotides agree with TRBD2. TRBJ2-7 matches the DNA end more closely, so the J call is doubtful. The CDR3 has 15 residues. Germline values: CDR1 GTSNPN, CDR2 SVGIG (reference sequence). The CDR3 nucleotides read TGTGCCTGGAGACCCCCGAGCGGGGCTACCTACGAGCAGTACTTC. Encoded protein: CAWRPPSGATYEQYF.

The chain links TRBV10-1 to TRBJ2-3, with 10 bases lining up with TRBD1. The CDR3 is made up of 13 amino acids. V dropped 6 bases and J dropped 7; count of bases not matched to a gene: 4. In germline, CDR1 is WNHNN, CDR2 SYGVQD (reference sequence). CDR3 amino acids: CASRGTGAHTQYF. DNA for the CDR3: TGCGCCAGCAGGGGGACAGGGGCCCATACGCAGTATTTT.

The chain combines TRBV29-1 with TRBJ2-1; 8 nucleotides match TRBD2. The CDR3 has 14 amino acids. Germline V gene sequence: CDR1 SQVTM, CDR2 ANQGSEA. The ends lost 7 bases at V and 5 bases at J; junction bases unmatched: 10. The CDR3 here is CSALSGTNHNEQFF. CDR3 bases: TGCAGCGCCCTTAGCGGGACAAATCACAATGAGCAGTTCTTC.

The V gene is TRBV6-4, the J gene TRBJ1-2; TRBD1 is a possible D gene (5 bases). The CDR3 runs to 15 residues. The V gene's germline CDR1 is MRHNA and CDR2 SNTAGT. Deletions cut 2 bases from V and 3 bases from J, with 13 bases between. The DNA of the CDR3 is TGTGCCAGCAGTGACACAGGTCGGGGGGACTATGGCTACACCTTC. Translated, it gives CASSDTGRGDYGYTF.

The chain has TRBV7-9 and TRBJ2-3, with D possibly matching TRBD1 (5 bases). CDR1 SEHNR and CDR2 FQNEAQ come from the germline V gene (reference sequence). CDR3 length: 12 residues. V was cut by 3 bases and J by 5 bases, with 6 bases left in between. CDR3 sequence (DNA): TGTGCCAGCAGCTTCAGGGAAGATACGCAGTATTTT. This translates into CASSFREDTQYF.

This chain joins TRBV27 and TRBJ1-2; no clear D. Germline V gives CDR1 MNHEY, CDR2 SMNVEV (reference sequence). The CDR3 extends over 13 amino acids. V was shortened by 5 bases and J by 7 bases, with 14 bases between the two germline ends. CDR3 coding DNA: TGTGCCAGCAGTCCCGCTCTAAACAGTGGCTACACCTTC. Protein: CASSPALNSGYTF.

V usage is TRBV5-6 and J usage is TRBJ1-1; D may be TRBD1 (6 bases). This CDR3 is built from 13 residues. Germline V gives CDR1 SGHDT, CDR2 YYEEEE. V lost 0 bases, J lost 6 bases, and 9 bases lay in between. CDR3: CASSLAAGAEAFF. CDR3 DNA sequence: TGTGCCAGCAGCTTGGCCGCAGGGGCTGAAGCTTTCTTT.

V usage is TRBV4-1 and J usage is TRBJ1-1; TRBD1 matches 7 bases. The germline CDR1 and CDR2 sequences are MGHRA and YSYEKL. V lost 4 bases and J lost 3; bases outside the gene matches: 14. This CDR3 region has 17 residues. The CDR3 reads CASSPLGVRGEDTEAFF. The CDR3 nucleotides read TGCGCCAGCAGCCCTCTTGGGGTCAGGGGGGAGGACACTGAAGCTTTCTTT.

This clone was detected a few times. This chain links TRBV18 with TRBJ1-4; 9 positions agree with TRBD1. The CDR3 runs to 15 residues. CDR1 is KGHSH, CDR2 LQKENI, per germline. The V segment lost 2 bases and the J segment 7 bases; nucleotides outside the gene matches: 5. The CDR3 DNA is TGTGCCAGCTCACCATGGGACAGGGCAGTTGAAAAACTGTTTTTT. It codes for CASSPWDRAVEKLFF.

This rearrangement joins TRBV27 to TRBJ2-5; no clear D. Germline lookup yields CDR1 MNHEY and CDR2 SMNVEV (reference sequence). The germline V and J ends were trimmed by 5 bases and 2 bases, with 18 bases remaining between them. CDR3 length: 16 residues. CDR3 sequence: CASSPRPTVEQETQYF. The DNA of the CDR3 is TGTGCCAGCAGTCCCCGTCCCACGGTAGAACAAGAGACCCAGTACTTC.

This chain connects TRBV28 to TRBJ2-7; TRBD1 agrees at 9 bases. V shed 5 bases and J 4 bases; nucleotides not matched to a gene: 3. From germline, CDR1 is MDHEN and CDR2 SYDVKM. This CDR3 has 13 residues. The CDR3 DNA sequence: TGTGCCAGCAGTACAGGGGGCAGTTACGAGCAGTACTTC. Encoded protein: CASSTGGSYEQYF.

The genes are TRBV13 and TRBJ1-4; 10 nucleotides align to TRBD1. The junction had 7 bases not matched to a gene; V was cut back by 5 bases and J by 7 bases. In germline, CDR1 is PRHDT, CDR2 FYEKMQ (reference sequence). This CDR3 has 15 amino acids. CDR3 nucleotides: TGTGCCAGCAGCCCGGGACAGGGGAGGGGTGAAAAACTGTTTTTT. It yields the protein CASSPGQGRGEKLFF.

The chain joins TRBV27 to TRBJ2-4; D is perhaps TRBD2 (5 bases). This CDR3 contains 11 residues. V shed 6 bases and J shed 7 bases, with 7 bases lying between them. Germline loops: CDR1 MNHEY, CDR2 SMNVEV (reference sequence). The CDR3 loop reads CASSRGNIQYF. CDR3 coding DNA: TGTGCCAGCAGCCGAGGGAACATTCAGTACTTC.

The CDR3 reads CASSSWTGTHQPQHF. CDR3 nucleotide sequence: TGTGCCAGCAGTTCCTGGACAGGGACGCACCAGCCCCAGCATTTT. V is TRBV28 and J is TRBJ1-5; 8 nucleotides match TRBD1. The J segment lost 7 bases and the V segment lost 4 bases, leaving 9 bases of the junction unmatched. Germline CDR1 and CDR2: MDHEN and SYDVKM. The CDR3 runs 15 residues.

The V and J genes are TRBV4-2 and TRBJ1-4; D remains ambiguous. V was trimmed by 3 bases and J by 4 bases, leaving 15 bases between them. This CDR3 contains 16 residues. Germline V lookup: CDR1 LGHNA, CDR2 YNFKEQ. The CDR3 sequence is CASSQRRAGVNEKLFF. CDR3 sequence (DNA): TGTGCCAGCAGCCAGAGGAGGGCAGGAGTTAATGAAAAACTGTTTTTT.

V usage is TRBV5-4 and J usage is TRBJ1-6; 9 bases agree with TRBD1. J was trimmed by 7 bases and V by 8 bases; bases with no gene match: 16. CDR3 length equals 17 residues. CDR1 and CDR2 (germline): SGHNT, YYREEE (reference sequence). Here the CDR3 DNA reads TGTGCCAGTCAGGAAGGAGACAGGGGGAGGTACAATTCACCCCTCCACTTT. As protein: CASQEGDRGRYNSPLHF.